The source of this T cell receptor beta chain is a study of cytomegalovirus exposure and HLA in healthy donors. Findings and caveats of the study: Previously analyzed data showed that most TCR beta V segments were productive at a frequency of about 87% or about 30%. It was in a later analysis that TCR association rates were seen to vary by HLA locus, highest for DRB1 and lowest for HLA-C.

60 Vbeta and 13 Jbeta primers were used in PCR. In the original analysis: In a later analysis, of 79 million or so unique beta chains, about 12 million appeared in at least two donors. Using immunoSEQ multiplex PCR, the repertoire was profiled, and TCRdb retains in-frame clones only, with some absent. That table furnishes V, J and clone size, whereas the DNA furnished D and trimming. Among about 130,000 clones listed, approximately 61% were seen once. For this clone: The antigen is not known.

The germline V gene has CDR1 ENHRY and CDR2 SYGVKD. V shed 7 bases and J 5 bases; nucleotides not matched to a gene: 10. CDR3 length: 17 residues. Material: PBMCs. The TCR was taken from a man aged 30-40 years in good health and CMV-seropositive. The chain carries TRBV10-3 and TRBJ2-2, with TRBD2 matching 13 bases. CDR3 in amino acids: CAITSTSGRIPTGELFF. CDR3 DNA: TGTGCCATCACCTCGACTAGCGGGAGGATACCTACCGGGGAGCTGTTTTTT.